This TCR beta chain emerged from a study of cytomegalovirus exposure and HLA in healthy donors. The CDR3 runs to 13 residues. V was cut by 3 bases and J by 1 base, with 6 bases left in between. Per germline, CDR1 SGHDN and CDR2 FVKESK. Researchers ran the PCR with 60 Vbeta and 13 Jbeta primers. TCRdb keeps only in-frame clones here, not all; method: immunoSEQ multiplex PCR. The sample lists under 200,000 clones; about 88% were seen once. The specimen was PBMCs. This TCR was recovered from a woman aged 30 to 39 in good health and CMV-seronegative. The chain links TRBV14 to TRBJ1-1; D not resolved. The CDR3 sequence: CASSHRQNTEAFF. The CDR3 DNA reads TGTGCCAGCAGCCATCGACAGAACACTGAAGCTTTCTTT.